The present T cell receptor beta chain was sequenced within a study of T cells in Graves' hyperthyroidism and ophthalmopathy (dated by TCRdb to about 2019). Study-level background: Peripheral blood was collected at initial diagnosis, before any treatment. To identify distinguishing TCR V-J signatures, a discovery cohort of about 95 patients was used, comprising 43 with Graves' ophthalmopathy and around 60 with stable Graves' hyperthyroidism. Whether ophthalmopathy could be predicted prospectively was tested in an independent validation cohort made up of 18 hyperthyroidism patients plus 17 patients who later progressed to ophthalmopathy. The 100 or so discovery patients were randomly divided into training and test sets at a 7:3 ratio. The study also compared thyroid tissue and blood T-cell repertoires from more than 5 Graves' hyperthyroidism patients. After blood sampling, hyperthyroidism patients were treated with methimazole at a starting dose of 30 mg daily, and ophthalmopathy patients were treated with high-dose intravenous methylprednisolone. The paper describes TCR Vbeta CDR3 sequencing of 140 or so peripheral blood samples, made up of fewer than 50 ophthalmopathy patients, 70 to 75 hyperthyroidism patients and 17 progressor patients. The paper's findings and limits, for the study overall: In validation, the model predicted progression to ophthalmopathy with 60% to 71% sensitivity and less than 80% specificity, a median of approximately 6.5 months before onset. Most expanded thyroid clonotypes (frequency above 0.001) were also detected in blood, a finding suggesting that blood repertoires may reflect thyroid immune responses. A 13 V-J signature model separated ophthalmopathy from stable hyperthyroidism, with just over 85% sensitivity and 81.08% specificity in cross-validation and 80%/75% in testing. Sample size was not statistically predetermined, and blinding of investigators to group allocation was not performed.

From the germline V gene (reference sequence), CDR1 is DFQATT and CDR2 is SNEGSKA. The CDR3 sequence holds 12 residues, the cysteine and phenylalanine included. Only the CDR3 region is kept as DNA, spanning 36 bases read in frame from base 1. Trimming removed 3 bases from V and 2 bases from J, leaving 8 bases between the germline ends. The TCR beta CDR3 regions were amplified from RNA transcripts. For the first round of RT-PCR on the TCR CDR3, the HTBI primer set was used together with the Qiagen OneStep RT-PCR kit. Libraries were constructed in a second round of multiplex PCR, after which size selection and purification were carried out. The libraries were sequenced on an Illumina HiSeq2000 using paired-end 100 bp reads. As for the authors' bioinformatics: SOAPnuke was used to process the raw data, throwing out any read that contained adapters or uncalled bases, had a mean Phred below 15, or lacked an exact constant-primer or identifier match. COPE v1.2.5 was used to merge high-quality paired reads, and clonotypes were defined as unique nucleotide sequences. MiTCR v1.1 was used to align the clonotypes against IMGT TRBV, TRBD and TRBJ reference segments. Analysis was restricted to V-J combinations with a frequency above 0.0001, which covered 98% to 99.2% of repertoires. A TCS score was defined as the ratio of F50 (clonal expansion) to E x V (chaos), with BLOSUM62-based TCRdist applied between CDR3 peptides within each V-J. Welch's t-statistics and random forest reduced just over 500 V-J features to 10 to 15, which were used in a naive Bayes classifier (R e1071). The public sequencing data were trimmed at Q25 with fastp and processed into clonotypes with MiXCR by TCRdb, which kept only in-frame beta chains. Every entry covers one CDR3 protein and lists the most common genes and DNA from its rows. The V and J calls shown here were made by TCRdb, not taken from the authors' results. Recorded for this sample are around 540,000 distinct CDR3 sequences; 16% of them occurred a single time. The ten largest make up about 29% of the sample.

In this sample, this clonotype turned up many times. Its target antigen remains unknown. No base qualities exist here, and no much larger clone lies one base off it. In the ophthalmopathy patients, disease was moderately to severely active, with a Clinical Activity Score of 3 or more, a NOSPECS grade of 4 or more, and a duration of less than 3 months. The study excluded patients with uncontrolled infections, other autoimmune diseases, pregnancy or lactation. Diagnoses were established on the basis of clinical symptoms, serum thyroxine and TRAb, thyroid ultrasound, and orbital computed tomography. Ficoll-Paque density gradient centrifugation was used to isolate PBMCs from around 10 ml of fresh peripheral blood. Total RNA was extracted with Trizol reagent, and quality was checked on an Agilent 2100 Bioanalyzer.

The source of this sequence is a woman aged 25 to 39 with Graves' ophthalmopathy. Input material: blood. The rearrangement combines TRBV20-1 with TRBJ2-7; TRBD2 could be the D gene, as 6 bases match. The DNA sequence is TGCAGTGCTAGGACTAGTGCCTACGAGCAGTACTTC. Its protein reads: CSARTSAYEQYF.